These 20 T cell receptor beta chains were sequenced from one sample in a study of OX40 agonist ivuxolimab in advanced cancers. This table comes from immunoSEQ multiplex PCR, and its TCRdb copy is limited to in-frame clones, with some not included. The sample has tens of thousands of clones, approximately 83% seen once. The source was CD4+ or CD8+ T cells sorted from blood, collected in a trial of the OX40 agonist ivuxolimab. Receptor source: an adult with an advanced solid tumor such as melanoma, head and neck, liver or kidney cancer.

The count of this clone is one. The J gene is TRBJ2-2, the V gene TRBV15; D not certain. CDR3 size: 13 residues. The germline V gene encodes CDR1 LNHNV and CDR2 YYDKDF (reference sequence). V lost 8 bases to trimming and J lost 7 bases, with 14 bases between them. The CDR3: CATRWMANGELFF. CDR3 in DNA: TGTGCCACCCGATGGATGGCTAACGGGGAGCTGTTTTTT.

The rearrangement joins TRBV2 to TRBJ1-2; the D gene is possibly TRBD1 (6 bases). The CDR3 is 14 residues long. V lost 4 bases, J lost 8 bases, and 17 bases lay in between. The germline V gene encodes CDR1 SNHLY and CDR2 FYNNEI. The CDR3 is CASSVFADSSGYTF. CDR3 bases: TGTGCCAGCAGTGTTTTCGCGGACAGCTCCGGCTACACCTTC.

The chain joins TRBV7-9 to TRBJ1-2; D gene unclear. V was cut by 1 base and J by 5 bases, with 8 bases left in between. The germline V gene encodes CDR1 SEHNR and CDR2 FQNEAQ (reference sequence). The CDR3 has 13 residues. The DNA of the CDR3 is TGTGCCAGCAGCTTAGTCGGTCCTTATGGCTACACCTTC. Translation gives CASSLVGPYGYTF. Variable domain in full (rest from reference TRBV7-9 and TRBJ1-2): DTGVSQNPRHKITKRGQNVTFRCDPISEHNRLYWYRQTLGQGPEFLTYFQNEAQLEKSRLLSDRFSAERPKGSFSTLEIQRTEQGDSAMYLCASSLVGPYGYTFGSGTRLTVV.

The gene calls are TRBV29-1 and TRBJ2-7, with 16 bases fitting TRBD2. V lost 5 bases to trimming and J lost 13 bases; unmatched junction nucleotides: 8. The CDR3 sequence is 13 residues long. CDR1 is SQVTM, CDR2 ANQGSEA, per germline. CDR3 residues: CSVKGGTSGRVYF. CDR3 DNA: TGCAGCGTTAAAGGAGGGACTAGCGGGAGGGTATACTTC.

V and J are TRBV6-5 and TRBJ2-2; no definite D call. Between the trimmed V and J ends, which lost 2 bases and 3 bases, there was a span of 13 bases. The germline CDR1 and CDR2 sequences are MNHEY and SVGAGI. The CDR3 is 16 amino acids. The DNA of the CDR3 is TGTGCCAGCAGTTACGGGTGGGGTGCAGACACCGGGGAGCTGTTTTTT. Translating it yields CASSYGWGADTGELFF.

This clone was detected only once. The chain combines TRBV11-2 with TRBJ2-3; D is ambiguous. V was clipped by 2 bases and J by 5 bases, with 14 bases between them. The length of the CDR3 is 15 residues. CDR1 is SGHAT and CDR2 is FQNNGV in the germline V gene. CDR3 in amino acids: CASSLIYEPRDTQYF. The CDR3 region has the DNA TGTGCCAGCAGCTTAATATACGAGCCGAGAGATACGCAGTATTTT.

The rearrangement joins TRBV10-3 to TRBJ2-1; 7 bases match TRBD2. CDR1 is ENHRY, CDR2 SYGVKD, per germline. With V trimmed by 7 bases and J by 2 bases, 5 bases remained unmatched. The CDR3 runs 14 residues. In nucleotides, the CDR3 is TGTGCCATCACGGCGGGAGTGCCCTACAATGAGCAGTTCTTC. Translation: CAITAGVPYNEQFF.

The chain employs TRBV6-5 and TRBJ1-1; D gene ambiguous. Germline lookup yields CDR1 MNHEY and CDR2 SVGAGI. V lost 0 bases, J lost 6 bases, and 11 bases lay in between. The CDR3 loop spans 14 amino acids. CDR3 region: CASSYSTDPAEAFF. CDR3 sequence (DNA): TGTGCCAGCAGTTACTCTACAGACCCTGCTGAAGCTTTCTTT.

This clone occurred once. This CDR3 reads CASSPGTSGETQYF. For the CDR3, the DNA is TGCGCCAGCAGCCCCGGGACTAGCGGAGAGACCCAGTACTTC. This chain joins TRBV5-1 and TRBJ2-5, with 11 bases fitting TRBD2. The CDR3 runs to 14 residues. CDR1 and CDR2 (germline): SGHRS, YFSETQ. The junction had 3 bases not matched to a gene; V was cut back by 4 bases and J by 4 bases.

The chain is built from TRBV7-2 and TRBJ2-3; 10 bases align to TRBD2. Germline lookup yields CDR1 SGHTA and CDR2 FQGNSA. The V gene end was trimmed by 5 bases and the J gene end by 7 bases; junction bases not matched to a gene: 12. The CDR3 consists of 16 residues. CDR3: CASSGSAGGPMYTQYF. CDR3 in DNA: TGTGCCAGCAGCGGTTCAGCGGGAGGGCCGATGTATACGCAGTATTTT.

The rearrangement uses TRBV10-1 and TRBJ2-2, with 7 bases identical to TRBD1. Germline CDR1 WNHNN, CDR2 SYGVQD (reference sequence). J gave up 7 bases and V 4 bases, and 3 bases lay outside the gene matches. The CDR3 sequence is 13 residues long. This chain's CDR3 is CASSGQGGGELFF. CDR3 nucleotide sequence: TGCGCCAGCAGTGGACAGGGTGGCGGGGAGCTGTTTTTT.

The genes are TRBV5-5 and TRBJ2-5, with 7 bases lining up with TRBD2. The length of the CDR3 is 15 residues. CDR1 SGHKS and CDR2 YYEKEE come from the germline V gene (reference sequence). After removal of 4 bases from V and 5 bases from J, the junction contained 11 bases not matched to a gene. This chain's CDR3 is CASSPGTTWSETQYF. Written as DNA, the CDR3 is TGTGCCAGCAGCCCAGGGACTACCTGGTCGGAGACCCAGTACTTC.

This clone was counted between two and nine times. The V gene is TRBV19, the J gene TRBJ1-5, with D maybe TRBD1 (6 bases). Germline assignment: CDR1 LNHDA and CDR2 SQIVND (reference sequence). CDR3 size: 15 residues. V lost 2 bases to trimming and J lost 7 bases, with 15 bases between them. Here the CDR3 reads CASSISQGWGQPQHF. As DNA, the CDR3 is TGTGCCAGTAGTATATCACAGGGCTGGGGACAGCCCCAGCATTTT.

The CDR3 reads CASSPRAVQMSQPQHF. The CDR3 DNA is TGTGCCAGCAGCCCGCGTGCCGTCCAAATGTCGCAGCCCCAGCATTTT. The chain recombines TRBV5-5 with TRBJ1-5; D is ambiguous. Germline V gene data show CDR1 as SGHKS and CDR2 as YYEKEE (reference sequence). This CDR3 is built from 16 residues. Trimming removed 4 bases at V and 7 bases at J, with 21 bases between.

The rearrangement joins TRBV19 to TRBJ2-7, with 7 bases that match TRBD1. CDR1 and CDR2 (germline): LNHDA, SQIVND (reference sequence). J lost 3 bases, V lost 6 bases, and 14 bases had no gene match. This CDR3 contains 16 residues. CDR3 DNA: TGTGCCAGTAGCCACTTACGTCCGGGACAGTACTACGAGCAGTACTTC. Translating it yields CASSHLRPGQYYEQYF.

The chain uses TRBV4-3 and TRBJ2-7, with TRBD2 as a possible D gene (5 bases). Germline CDR1 is LGHNA and CDR2 is YSLEER. The CDR3 covers 15 residues. V lost 1 base to trimming and J lost 3 bases, with 13 bases between them. The CDR3 DNA follows: TGCGCCAGCAGCCAAGGAAACAGCGGTTTCTACGAGCAGTACTTC. Translating gives CASSQGNSGFYEQYF.

This clone was counted a single time. The chain uses TRBV27 and TRBJ1-1; D is unclear. V lost 0 bases to trimming and J lost 3 bases, with 5 bases between them. The CDR3 spans 13 residues. CDR1 and CDR2 from the germline V gene are MNHEY and SMNVEV (reference sequence). The DNA for the CDR3 is TGTGCCAGCAGTTTATCCCGCTACACTGAAGCTTTCTTT. This translates into CASSLSRYTEAFF.

The J gene is TRBJ1-4, the V gene TRBV6-6; 8 bases agree with TRBD1. This CDR3 spans 16 amino acids. Trimming at V came to 4 bases and at J to 10 bases, leaving 14 bases not matched to a gene. The germline V gene has CDR1 MNHNY and CDR2 SVGAGI (reference sequence). CDR3 protein: CASSSASGTGGGKLFF. For the CDR3, the DNA is TGTGCCAGCAGTTCGGCCTCCGGGACAGGCGGTGGAAAACTGTTTTTT.

The V gene is TRBV11-3, the J gene TRBJ2-7, with 9 bases lining up with TRBD2. V trimming: 4 bases; J trimming: 4 bases; junction bases outside the gene matches: 11. CDR1 is SGHNT, CDR2 YENEEA, per germline. The CDR3 sequence is 16 residues long. In DNA form, the CDR3 reads TGTGCCAGCAGCTCATCCATTAGCGGGAGAGTATACGAGCAGTACTTC. Amino acid sequence: CASSSSISGRVYEQYF.

The gene calls are TRBV9 and TRBJ2-7; unclear D gene. Trimming cost V 0 bases and J 3 bases, with 13 bases left between them. Germline V gene sequence: CDR1 SGDLS, CDR2 YYNGEE. The CDR3 is 15 amino acids. The DNA for the CDR3 is TGTGCCAGCAGCGTAGGAATTTTTCCAATCTACGAGCAGTACTTC. Its protein product is CASSVGIFPIYEQYF.